These T cell receptor beta chains were read from a single sample in a study of CD8 T cells in ankylosing spondylitis. Using its own MiXCR run on the 5' RACE reads, TCRdb lists one record per CDR3 protein. The data show roughly 250,000 distinct CDR3 sequences, approximately 9% seen once. The sequenced material came from blood, either unsorted or a sorted T cell fraction (not recorded which). These receptor sequences come from a male donor with ankylosing spondylitis or in good health (not recorded which). CDR3s include the opening cysteine and the closing phenylalanine or tryptophan. Fields, in order: J gene, V gene, D gene, CDR3 protein. The D gene is left open where the match is weak.

J gene: TRBJ2-1; V gene: TRBV4-2; D gene: NA; CDR3 protein: CASSHIDNNEQFF
J gene: TRBJ1-5; V gene: TRBV5-1; D gene: TRBD1; CDR3 protein: CASSAGTGGAGQPQHF
J gene: TRBJ2-3; V gene: TRBV20-1; D gene: TRBD2; CDR3 protein: CSAPGDWTSGGAFSTDTQYF
J gene: TRBJ2-1; V gene: TRBV19; D gene: TRBD2; CDR3 protein: CASSMGLAGVATYNEQFF
J gene: TRBJ2-3; V gene: TRBV10-3; D gene: TRBD2; CDR3 protein: CAISESTSGQTDTQYF
J gene: TRBJ2-7; V gene: TRBV20-1; D gene: NA; CDR3 protein: CSARGRSSYEQYF
J gene: TRBJ2-7; V gene: TRBV3-1; D gene: TRBD2; CDR3 protein: CASSQGRTSGGYEQYF
J gene: TRBJ2-2; V gene: TRBV29-1; D gene: NA; CDR3 protein: CSVDSPTGELFF
J gene: TRBJ2-5; V gene: TRBV5-5; D gene: NA; CDR3 protein: CASSFAPGRLQETQYF
J gene: TRBJ2-1; V gene: TRBV5-6; D gene: NA; CDR3 protein: CASSLATGWQINEQFF
J gene: TRBJ2-7; V gene: TRBV5-1; D gene: TRBD2; CDR3 protein: CASSLVTSAYYEQYF
J gene: TRBJ2-6; V gene: TRBV7-2; D gene: NA; CDR3 protein: CASSFVTAGANVLTF
J gene: TRBJ1-6; V gene: TRBV27; D gene: NA; CDR3 protein: CASSFAGGAAPLHF
J gene: TRBJ1-6; V gene: TRBV6-5; D gene: NA; CDR3 protein: CASSYWNSPLHF